This TCR beta chain was recovered during a study of blood T cell repertoires in COVID-19. Overall study: Whether acute or convalescent, the COVID-19 samples came from the United States, Italy and Spain. T cells, B-cell-depleted T cells, or PBMCs provided the cDNA or gDNA that served as material.

The junction had 9 bases not matched to a gene; V was cut back by 5 bases and J by 6 bases. The CDR3 is 15 residues long. The germline V gene has CDR1 SNHLY and CDR2 FYNNEI. As handled by the study authors: Reference gene primer amplification yielded estimated nucleated cell counts. Sequenced by immunoSEQ multiplex PCR; TCRdb stores in-frame clones only, minus some. V, J and clone size derive from that table, while D and trimming were established from the DNA sequence. Of 470,000 or so clones listed, around nine tenths are singletons. The receptor's source is a woman younger than 45 with acute or convalescent COVID-19. V gene TRBV2 combines with J gene TRBJ2-1; TRBD2 aligns across 8 bases. The specimen sequenced was peripheral blood. CDR3 amino acids: CASSLSGGSGNEQFF. The CDR3 DNA reads TGTGCCAGCAGTCTCAGCGGGGGTTCTGGCAATGAGCAGTTCTTC.